This T cell receptor (beta chain) derives from a study of early T cells in non-severe SARS-CoV-2 infection. On the study more broadly: Sequenced bulk RNA came from whole blood that was unsorted, and chains were unpaired.

Individual cDNA molecules were tagged with unique molecular identifiers, the study reported. TCRdb analysed the 5' RACE reads with MiXCR anew, one entry per CDR3 protein. The sample holds fewer than 85,000 distinct CDR3 sequences; around 14% are singletons and the top ten take around 6%. Whole-study findings and limits: Matching against VDJdb likely underestimated virus-specific expansions, favoring anti-spike CD8.

This clonotype has ten or more counts. The antigen remains unidentified. Sequencing was done on a sample of whole blood. This TCR was sampled from an adult who was a healthcare worker with PCR-confirmed SARS-CoV-2 infection or an uninfected control (not recorded which).

The CDR3 is CASSRRGAGRTDTQYF. The DNA for the CDR3 is TGTGCCAGCAGCCGCCGAGGGGCGGGTCGCACAGATACGCAGTATTTT. The chain combines TRBV12-3 or TRBV12-4 with TRBJ2-3; D may correspond to TRBD1 or TRBD2 (5 bases each). Trimming removed 6 bases from V and 1 base from J, with 17 bases in between. The CDR3 runs to 16 residues.